Each of the 17 T cell receptor beta chains below was sequenced from the same sample in a study of blood T cells in healthy people across ages. The use of a sample-barcoded 5' primer and a J-beta primer mix characterized a second PCR of about 7 to 12 cycles. TCRdb reanalysed the 5' RACE reads using MiXCR and keeps one entry per CDR3 protein. The sample lists approximately 670,000 distinct CDR3 sequences, 40% to 45% occurring once. The sample taken for sequencing was blood. These receptors were taken from a man aged 80 or over in good health.

The chain uses TRBV7-9 and TRBJ2-3, with D perhaps TRBD2 (5 bases). CDR1 and CDR2 (germline): SEHNR, FQNEAQ (reference sequence). The V and J ends lost 3 bases and 4 bases respectively, with 17 bases between them. The CDR3 spans 16 residues. CDR3 sequence (DNA): TGTGCCAGCAGCTTTTCTGCACCAAGCGGTCCAGATACGCAGTATTTT. Encoded protein: CASSFSAPSGPDTQYF.

This clonotype was seen a handful of times. The chain links TRBV10-2 to TRBJ2-1, with TRBD2 identical over 9 bases. CDR1 and CDR2 (germline): WSHSY, SAAADI. V gave up 6 bases and J gave up 6 bases; unmatched junction bases: 12. The CDR3 length is 16 residues. The CDR3 region is CASRGAGGGALNEQFF. The CDR3 nucleotides read TGCGCCAGCAGAGGGGCTGGCGGGGGGGCCCTCAATGAGCAGTTCTTC.

In its sample, this clonotype was seen once. This chain links TRBV7-3 with TRBJ1-1, with D uncertain. V was trimmed by 1 base and J by 6 bases, leaving 12 bases between them. The CDR3 is 14 amino acids. The germline gives CDR1 SGHTA, CDR2 FQGTGA. In DNA form, the CDR3 reads TGTGCCAGCAGCTTAAAGGGCCCTTATTCTGAAGCTTTCTTT. Translating it yields CASSLKGPYSEAFF.

The rearrangement joins TRBV5-1 to TRBJ2-7, with 8 bases identical to TRBD1. The CDR3 spans 14 residues. The V gene end was trimmed by 6 bases and the J gene end by 6 bases; junction bases not matched to a gene: 11. From germline, CDR1 is SGHRS and CDR2 YFSETQ. The CDR3 coding sequence is TGCGCCAGCACCATCGCAACAGGGGGTTTCGAGCAGTACTTC. It codes for CASTIATGGFEQYF.

This sequence joins TRBV9 and TRBJ2-7; 7 positions agree with TRBD1. The end of the DNA is better explained by TRBJ2-5, so the J call may be wrong. Germline values: CDR1 SGDLS, CDR2 YYNGEE. This CDR3 has 14 amino acids. The CDR3 DNA is TGTGCCAGCAGCGGTTTAGGGGGCGAAAAGACCCAGTACTTC. Translated, it gives CASSGLGGEKTQYF.

This clonotype was found many times. The chain is built from TRBV4-1 and TRBJ2-7; tentative D call: TRBD1 (5 bases). The V gene lost 4 bases and the J gene lost 4 bases, with 11 bases spanning the gap. The CDR3 spans 13 residues. Germline V lookup: CDR1 MGHRA, CDR2 YSYEKL. CDR3 in DNA: TGCGCCAGCAGCCCGGACACCTCATACGAGCAGTACTTC. Residues: CASSPDTSYEQYF.

For this clonotype: Germline and junction disagree at one end, which may indicate a read error. Here the CDR3 DNA reads TGCGCCAGCAGCCAAGACGCGGGACTAGTCAGAACAGATACACAGTATTTT. Amino acids: CASSQDAGLVRTDTQYF. The chain carries TRBV14 and TRBJ2-3, with TRBD2 matching 8 bases. Germline CDR1 is SGHDN and CDR2 is FVKESK. The CDR3 is 17 residues long. Using reference TRBV14 and TRBJ2-3 for the parts outside the CDR3, the full variable domain is EAGVTQFPSHSVIEKGQTVTLRCDPISGHDNLYWYRRVMGKEIKFLLHFVKESKQDESGMPNNRFLAERTGGTYSTLKVQPAELEDSGVYFCASSQDAGLVRTDTQYFGPGTRLTVL.

This clonotype was seen more than once but under ten times. V gene TRBV27 combines with J gene TRBJ2-3; 7 nucleotides match TRBD1. V lost 2 bases, J lost 2 bases, and 13 bases stayed unmatched. The CDR3 has 18 amino acids. CDR1 is MNHEY and CDR2 is SMNVEV in the germline V gene (reference sequence). CDR3 DNA sequence: TGTGCCAGCAGTTTAGGCAGAAGGGGGCGAATCCCCACAGATACGCAGTATTTT. Translating it yields CASSLGRRGRIPTDTQYF.

The chain is built from TRBV3-1 and TRBJ2-7; no reliable D call. Per the germline V gene, CDR1 is LGHDT and CDR2 is YNNKEL (reference sequence). V dropped 6 bases and J dropped 3 bases, with 15 bases sitting between them. This CDR3 region has 14 residues. The CDR3 nucleotides read TGTGCCAGCAGTGTGTCACTGCTGAGCTACGAGCAGTACTTC. It encodes CASSVSLLSYEQYF.

The rearrangement uses TRBV6-2 or TRBV6-3 and TRBJ2-7, with TRBD2 matching 9 bases. Per the germline V gene, CDR1 is MNHEY and CDR2 is SVGEGT. The CDR3 contains 15 residues. Germline trimming cut 4 bases from V and 2 bases from J; bases unmatched to any gene: 6. DNA of the CDR3: TGTGCCAGCAGTTTTGACGCGGGAGGGACCTACGAGCAGTACTTC. This codes for CASSFDAGGTYEQYF.

The rearrangement uses TRBV20-1 and TRBJ2-1; D might be TRBD2 (6 bases). CDR1 is DFQATT and CDR2 is SNEGSKA in the germline V gene (reference sequence). Trimming removed 6 bases from V and 6 bases from J, with 12 bases in between. There are 12 residues in the CDR3. The CDR3 protein is CSADYSLNEQFF. The CDR3 DNA follows: TGCAGTGCGGACTATAGTCTCAATGAGCAGTTCTTC.

The rearrangement links TRBV2 to TRBJ2-7, with 9 bases aligning to TRBD1. Germline CDR1 SNHLY, CDR2 FYNNEI. After removal of 5 bases from V and 3 bases from J, the junction contained 8 bases not matched to a gene. The length of the CDR3 is 15 residues. The CDR3 here is CASSFPGQGSYEQYF. The CDR3 DNA reads as TGTGCCAGCAGTTTCCCGGGACAGGGAAGCTACGAGCAGTACTTC. The whole variable domain, remainder taken from reference TRBV2 and TRBJ2-7, is EPEVTQTPSHQVTQMGQEVILRCVPISNHLYFYWYRQILGQKVEFLVSFYNNEISEKSEIFDDQFSVERPDGSNFTLKIRSTKLEDSAMYFCASSFPGQGSYEQYFGPGTRLTVT.

This clonotype was seen only a few times. This chain joins TRBV7-8 and TRBJ2-7, with D perhaps TRBD2 (5 bases). Per the germline V gene, CDR1 is SGHVS and CDR2 is FQNEAQ. The CDR3 extends over 16 amino acids. Trimming took off 1 base at V and 3 bases at J, with 16 bases between the two ends. CDR3 loop: CASSLGGGPSHYEQYF. In DNA form, the CDR3 reads TGTGCCAGCAGCTTAGGAGGAGGCCCATCCCACTACGAGCAGTACTTC.

This clonotype was recorded a few times. This CDR3 is CASSQRVSATQYF. As DNA, the CDR3 is TGCGCCAGCAGCCAAAGGGTTTCCGCGACCCAGTACTTC. The chain links TRBV4-3 to TRBJ2-5, with D unclear. The CDR3 extends over 13 amino acids. Germline CDR1 and CDR2: LGHNA and YSLEER. V lost 2 bases, J lost 7 bases, and 11 bases lay in between.

This clonotype was detected only a few times. This chain joins TRBV7-9 and TRBJ2-5; 7 bases are a match to TRBD1. The ends lost 4 bases at V and 2 bases at J; junction bases unmatched: 10. The CDR3 runs 16 residues. Per the germline V gene, CDR1 is SEHNR and CDR2 is FQNEAQ (reference sequence). DNA for the CDR3: TGTGCCAGCAGCTCTGACAGGGTGGAGGTACAAGAGACCCAGTACTTC. As protein: CASSSDRVEVQETQYF.

On this clonotype: One end of the junction does not line up with germline, which may come from a read error. The chain has TRBV2 and TRBJ2-6, with D perhaps matching TRBD1 (5 bases). CDR3 size: 15 residues. Germline lookup yields CDR1 SNHLY and CDR2 FYNNEI. The CDR3 loop is CASSVGRFGANVRTF. CDR3 nucleotide sequence: TGTGCCAGCAGCGTAGGACGGTTTGGGGCCAACGTCCGGACTTTC.

This clonotype was seen a few times. The chain is built from TRBV3-1 and TRBJ2-7; possible D gene TRBD1, 6 bases. From germline, CDR1 is LGHDT and CDR2 YNNKEL (reference sequence). Trimming shortened V by 0 bases and J by 0 bases, and 12 bases separated the two germline ends. The CDR3 is 16 residues long. The CDR3 loop is CASSQEGQGHSYEQYF. The CDR3 nucleotides are TGTGCCAGCAGCCAAGAGGGTCAGGGACACTCCTACGAGCAGTACTTC.